A selection of T cell receptor beta chains follows, all from one sample in a study of T cells expressing NK-cell markers. TCRdb reprocessed the 5' RACE reads and stores each CDR3 protein as one record, lacking DNA. In total, the table holds a few hundred thousand distinct CDR3 sequences. The sequencing input was blood T cells: a sorted CD56 or NKG2C T cell subset, CD4+ or CD8+ T cells, or bulk PBMC T cells (not recorded which). The receptors derive from a man aged 18-75 years in good health. Both conserved end residues are part of each CDR3.

TRBJ2-5 TRBV30 CAWSRLFQETQYF
TRBJ2-1 TRBV21-1 CASSKDGSGGDHYNEQFF
TRBJ1-6 TRBV18 CASSPLMGREGGNSPLHF
TRBJ1-1 TRBV5-1 CASSSGQGSTTEAFF
TRBJ2-3 TRBV6-5 CASSWGLGTDTQYF
TRBJ1-4 TRBV5-1 CASRREPSGEKLFF
TRBJ1-2 TRBV15 CATSRAPMTGVGYGYTF
TRBJ2-1 TRBV6-2/TRBV6-3 CASTDRSQGARGQFF
TRBJ2-2 TRBV12-3/TRBV12-4 CASSFKISGPAELFF
TRBJ1-1 TRBV5-5 CASSRAGRMTEAFF
TRBJ2-7 TRBV9 CASGGGQLYEQYF
TRBJ2-3 TRBV12-3/TRBV12-4 CASSPLGTRSTDTQYF
TRBJ2-1 TRBV6-1 CASSGRQASLYNEQFF
TRBJ2-1 TRBV7-2 CASSKGPVTVSYNEQFF
TRBJ1-1 TRBV6-5 CASSYSGFAISEAFF
TRBJ2-1 TRBV24-1 CATSDTTTGTSVLSSYNEQFF
TRBJ2-3 TRBV7-9 CASSLGDHTDTQYF
TRBJ2-5 TRBV13 CASSLMTSGVQETQYF
TRBJ1-3 TRBV11-2 CASSFTGNTIYF
TRBJ1-2 TRBV11-2 CASSRGTGRIGYTF
TRBJ2-5 TRBV15 CATSGGIQETQYF
TRBJ1-2 TRBV6-5 CASSYSIQGSSGYTF
TRBJ1-2 TRBV4-1 CASSQAVERNYGYTF
TRBJ1-6 TRBV10-3 CAISEAIPGSDSPLHF
TRBJ2-5 TRBV12-3/TRBV12-4 CASSSYPGEQETQYF
TRBJ2-2 TRBV7-3 CASSRDRPLRGTGELFF
TRBJ2-1 TRBV14 CASSQSLTGDPYNEQFF
TRBJ2-3 TRBV6-5 CASSYDGRGVDTQYF
TRBJ2-3 TRBV7-3 CASSLRTGQSDTQYF
TRBJ1-5 TRBV7-8 CASSLALVGNQPQHF
TRBJ2-3 TRBV24-1 CATSEDGGAADTQYF
TRBJ2-6 TRBV9 CASKRQHTGANVLTF
TRBJ2-1 TRBV12-3/TRBV12-4 CASTRTSGGLAYNEQFF
TRBJ2-3 TRBV5-1 CASSRGGLAGATDTQYF
TRBJ1-3 TRBV5-1 CASRRTGTGAEYGNTIYF
TRBJ1-1 TRBV4-1 CASSQVSLGQPNTEAFF
TRBJ2-5 TRBV20-1 CSARGSRGWETQYF
TRBJ1-4 TRBV20-1 CSARRTGSTNEKLFF
TRBJ1-1 TRBV6-4 CASSAGAHAEAFF
TRBJ2-2 TRBV6-2/TRBV6-3 CASRSLLGLRTGELFF
TRBJ2-1 TRBV19 CASSIDGGEQFF
TRBJ2-7 TRBV10-1 CARIGLAGLSSYEQYF
TRBJ2-7 TRBV28 CASTSLAPLEQYF
TRBJ2-2 TRBV24-1 CATSRGDTGELFF